The source of this T cell receptor (beta chain) is a study of shared clonotypes between healthy human individuals. Study-wide points: Roughly 4.6% of naive CD4 clonotypes were common to several donors.

Germline loops: CDR1 SNHLY, CDR2 FYNNEI. The ends lost 5 bases at V and 1 base at J; junction bases unmatched: 3. The CDR3 is 14 amino acids. Measured with immunoSEQ multiplex PCR; TCRdb has only the in-frame clones, and not every one. The sample gives about 1.1 million clones, around 77% of which show up once; 0.89% is in the top ten. Note on this clone: What it recognizes is unknown.

The sample taken for sequencing was memory CD4+ T cells from PBMCs. Specified subset: CD45RA-negative fraction. This TCR came from a man aged 18 to 30 in good health. Some clones in this sample may be carry-over from other donors' samples. The gene calls are TRBV2 and TRBJ1-1; 8 nucleotides align to TRBD1. The CDR3 DNA is TGTGCCAGCAGTATACAGGGGGAGAACACTGAAGCTTTCTTT. It is translated as CASSIQGENTEAFF.